Following are 7 T cell receptor beta chains from one sample sequenced in a study of blood T cell repertoires in COVID-19 (TCRdb year 2020). Receptor amplification or capture employed the immunoSEQ multiplex PCR assay. As stored in TCRdb, this immuneACCESS dataset retains in-frame rearrangements with V and J assigned. A fraction of the clones does not appear; measured against another copy, unresolved V genes explain less than half of the discrepancy, and the remainder lacks a known reason. In this sample the table shows 70,000 to 95,000 clones, approximately 88% of which occur a single time. Jointly, the top ten make up less than 3.5% of the sample. The sample comprised peripheral blood. These TCRs come from a man aged 50 to 60 with COVID-19, enrolled during active disease.

The rearrangement uses TRBV5-7 and TRBJ2-7; D is unresolved. TRBV5-7 carries the ORF label, with uncertain function. Trimming removed 1 base from V and 1 base from J, with 15 bases in between. The CDR3 sequence is 16 residues long. CDR3 nucleotides: TGTGCCAGCAGCTTGCAGAAGAAGGAGACTTCCTACGAGCAGTACTTC. This sequence encodes CASSLQKKETSYEQYF.

The chain is built from TRBV5-1 and TRBJ1-4, with D tentatively TRBD1 (5 bases). This CDR3 contains 16 residues. In germline, CDR1 is SGHRS, CDR2 YFSETQ. Between the trimmed V and J ends, which lost 0 bases and 1 base, there was a span of 10 bases. In nucleotides, the CDR3 is TGCGCCAGCAGCTTGGGGTCGGGGGTAACTAATGAAAAACTGTTTTTT. It encodes CASSLGSGVTNEKLFF. Full variable domain (outside the CDR3, taken from reference TRBV5-1 and TRBJ1-4): KAGVTQTPRYLIKTRGQQVTLSCSPISGHRSVSWYQQTPGQGLQFLFEYFSETQRNKGNFPGRFSGRQFSNSRSEMNVSTLELGDSALYLCASSLGSGVTNEKLFFGSGTQLSVL.

This chain uses TRBV30 with TRBJ1-1; D is perhaps TRBD1 (5 bases). V shed 0 bases and J shed 0 bases, with 11 bases lying between them. The germline gives CDR1 GTSNPN, CDR2 SVGIG (reference sequence). The CDR3 loop spans 15 amino acids. The DNA of the CDR3 is TGTGCCTGGAGTGTGGGGGGTACCCTGAACACTGAAGCTTTCTTT. It is translated as CAWSVGGTLNTEAFF.

The chain joins TRBV6-4 to TRBJ2-3, with D possibly TRBD2 on 5 matching bases. CDR1 and CDR2 (germline): MRHNA, SNTAGT. The CDR3 runs 13 residues. Trimming took off 4 bases at V and 11 bases at J, with 16 bases between the two ends. CDR3 DNA: TGTGCCAGCAGTGCCGCGGGCCCGTATGGGCAGTATTTT. Its protein product is CASSAAGPYGQYF.

This clone has a single count. The chain couples TRBV6-5 to TRBJ2-2, with 10 positions matching TRBD1. There are 14 residues in the CDR3. The germline V gene has CDR1 MNHEY and CDR2 SVGAGI. After removal of 6 bases from V and 7 bases from J, the junction contained 5 bases not matched to a gene. The CDR3 reads CASRWTGGVGELFF. The CDR3 bases are TGTGCCAGCAGGTGGACAGGGGGAGTCGGGGAGCTGTTTTTT.

This sequence joins TRBV4-2 and TRBJ1-1, with D possibly matching TRBD1 (5 bases). This CDR3 region has 15 residues. Germline CDR1 reads LGHNA; CDR2 reads YNFKEQ. The germline V and J ends were trimmed by 0 bases and 2 bases, with 10 bases remaining between them. For the CDR3, the DNA is TGTGCCAGCAGCCAAGAATCGACAGTTAACACTGAAGCTTTCTTT. Its translation: CASSQESTVNTEAFF.

V gene TRBV6-5 combines with J gene TRBJ2-2, with 10 bases fitting TRBD2. Germline CDR1 is MNHEY and CDR2 is SVGAGI. The CDR3 contains 15 residues. The V gene end was trimmed by 7 bases and the J gene end by 7 bases; junction bases not matched to a gene: 9. The chain's CDR3 is CASTPSGGAVGELFF. In nucleotides, the CDR3 is TGTGCCAGCACCCCGAGCGGGGGGGCAGTCGGGGAGCTGTTTTTT.